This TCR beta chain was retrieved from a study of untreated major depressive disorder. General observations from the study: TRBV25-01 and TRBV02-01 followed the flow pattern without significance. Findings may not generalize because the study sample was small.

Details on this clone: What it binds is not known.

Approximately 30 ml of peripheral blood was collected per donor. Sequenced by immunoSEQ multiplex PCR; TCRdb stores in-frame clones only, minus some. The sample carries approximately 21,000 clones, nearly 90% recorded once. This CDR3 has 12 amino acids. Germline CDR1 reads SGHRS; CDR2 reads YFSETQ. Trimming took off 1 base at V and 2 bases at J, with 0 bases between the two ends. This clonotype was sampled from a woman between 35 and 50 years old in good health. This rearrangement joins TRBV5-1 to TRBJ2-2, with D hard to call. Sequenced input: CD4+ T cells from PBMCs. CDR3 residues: CASSLNTGELFF. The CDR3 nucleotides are TGCGCCAGCAGCTTGAACACCGGGGAGCTGTTTTTT.